Shown below are 8 T cell receptor beta chains from a single sample sequenced in a study of response to subunit inactivated influenza vaccine (dated by TCRdb to the late 2010s). Preparation of the library involved RT-PCR. Sequencing was performed on an Illumina HiSeq 2500. TCRdb passed the public sequencing reads through fastp at Q25 and MiXCR, retaining productive beta sequences. Each record represents a unique CDR3 protein, reported with the most common genes and DNA among its rows. In this sample the table shows about 520,000 distinct CDR3 sequences, around 7.7% of which occur a single time. The top ten constitute around 14% of the sample. The specimen was PBMCs from blood, collected roughly 24 months after vaccination. All receptors derive from a man aged 50 to 69 who received an inactivated influenza vaccine. Donor details come from another sample of the same person, matched by shared clones.

The sample holds a few counts of this clonotype. The chain joins TRBV5-1 to TRBJ2-1, with TRBD2 matching over 9 bases. In germline, CDR1 is SGHRS, CDR2 YFSETQ. Germline trimming cut 2 bases from V and 3 bases from J; bases unmatched to any gene: 6. This CDR3 is built from 16 residues. For the CDR3, the DNA is TGCGCCAGCAGCTTTGTTAGCGGGGGATACTACAATGAGCAGTTCTTC. The encoded protein is CASSFVSGGYYNEQFF. Filled out from reference TRBV5-1 and TRBJ2-1, the complete variable domain reads KAGVTQTPRYLIKTRGQQVTLSCSPISGHRSVSWYQQTPGQGLQFLFEYFSETQRNKGNFPGRFSGRQFSNSRSEMNVSTLELGDSALYLCASSFVSGGYYNEQFFGPGTRLTVL.

This clonotype turned up a few times. The chain recombines TRBV18 with TRBJ1-5; D is unclear. Germline CDR1 and CDR2: KGHSH and LQKENI. Trimming stripped 3 bases from V and 7 bases from J, with 13 bases between. This CDR3 comprises 14 residues. The CDR3 DNA sequence: TGTGCCAGCTCACCCTTGGGTCTCGGGCAGCCCCAGCATTTT. Translating it yields CASSPLGLGQPQHF.

This clonotype showed up many times. The rearrangement joins TRBV5-8 to TRBJ2-1; D is unclear. The V gene's germline CDR1 is SGHTS and CDR2 YDEGEE. V was cut by 2 bases and J by 9 bases, with 6 bases left in between. The CDR3 has 11 amino acids. In DNA form, the CDR3 reads TGTGCCAGCAGCTTTAGGGTTGAGCAGTTCTTC. Amino acids: CASSFRVEQFF. Full variable domain (remainder filled in from reference TRBV5-8 and TRBJ2-1): EAGVTQSPTHLIKTRGQQATLRCSPISGHTSVYWYQQALGLGLQFLLWYDEGEERNRGNFPPRFSGRQFPNYSSELNVNALELEDSALYLCASSFRVEQFFGPGTRLTVL.

The table lists this clonotype with a few counts. The rearrangement joins TRBV29-1 to TRBJ2-1; no definite D call. This CDR3 region has 12 residues. CDR1 and CDR2 (germline): SQVTM, ANQGSEA. V was pared by 4 bases and J by 5 bases, with 9 bases between. As DNA, the CDR3 is TGCAGCGTTGTGGAAAGACACAATGAGCAGTTCTTC. This sequence encodes CSVVERHNEQFF.

V gene TRBV5-1 combines with J gene TRBJ2-6, with 10 bases matching TRBD1. The germline V gene encodes CDR1 SGHRS and CDR2 YFSETQ. The V gene end was trimmed by 0 bases and the J gene end by 0 bases; junction bases not matched to a gene: 6. The CDR3 is 19 residues long. The CDR3 reads CASSLVPRTGGSGANVLTF. CDR3 sequence (DNA): TGCGCCAGCAGCTTGGTCCCCAGGACAGGGGGCTCTGGGGCCAACGTCCTGACTTTC.

In the case of this clonotype: Just one base apart from a much larger clone, this may be a read error. The chain is built from TRBV9 and TRBJ2-7; a weak D match, TRBD1 (5 bases). Germline V CDR1 and CDR2: SGDLS, YYNGEE. The CDR3 is 14 amino acids. V lost 2 bases, J lost 2 bases, and 11 bases lay in between. The DNA of the CDR3 is TGTGCCAGCAGCGTCACTGGGGCGGCCTACGAGCAGTACTTC. Protein sequence: CASSVTGAAYEQYF.

A few counts support this clonotype. The chain links TRBV2 to TRBJ2-1; 7 bases map to TRBD1. Germline V gene lookup returns CDR1 SNHLY and CDR2 FYNNEI. V shed 5 bases and J 6 bases; nucleotides not matched to a gene: 10. This CDR3 comprises 15 residues. The CDR3 loop is CASSPRQGTGNEQFF. The CDR3 nucleotides read TGTGCCAGCAGTCCTCGACAGGGTACGGGCAATGAGCAGTTCTTC.

This clonotype was detected only a few times. The CDR3 bases are TGTGCCAGCAGTGAGGCAGGGCCGAACACTGAAGCTTTCTTT. It yields the protein CASSEAGPNTEAFF. The chain combines TRBV6-1 with TRBJ1-1; the D gene is possibly TRBD1 (5 bases). Trimming removed 3 bases from V and 1 base from J, with 9 bases in between. CDR3 length equals 14 residues. Germline CDR1 reads MNHNS; CDR2 reads SASEGT.